Presented here are 28 T cell receptor beta chains from one specimen sequenced in a study of cytomegalovirus exposure and HLA in healthy donors. A multiplex PCR was run with 60 Vbeta primers and 13 Jbeta primers. TCRdb keeps only in-frame clones here, not all; method: immunoSEQ multiplex PCR. The data hold around 210,000 clones, with around 83% observed a single time. The material sequenced was PBMCs. Source of these receptors: a girl aged 2-10 years in good health and CMV-seronegative.

This clone was observed a single time. The rearrangement uses TRBV30 and TRBJ2-7; perhaps TRBD2 as D (7 bases). The ends were cut back, 5 bases at V and 6 bases at J, with 17 bases in the middle. The CDR3 length is 13 residues. CDR1 GTSNPN and CDR2 SVGIG come from the germline V gene (reference sequence). The CDR3 reads CAWGSGLGGEQYF. The CDR3 bases are TGTGCCTGGGGTAGCGGGCTAGGGGGCGAGCAGTACTTC.

The CDR3 DNA follows: TGCAGCGTTGAAGATGTCACTAGCGTCACCGGGGAGCTGTTTTTT. Translation gives CSVEDVTSVTGELFF. J is TRBJ2-2 and V is TRBV29-1, with 7 bases lining up with TRBD2. The V segment lost 0 bases and the J segment 4 bases; nucleotides outside the gene matches: 5. This CDR3 is 15 amino acids long. Germline CDR1 SQVTM, CDR2 ANQGSEA.

This clone was observed a few times. The chain joins TRBV2 to TRBJ2-5; no clear D. Trimming stripped 2 bases from V and 1 base from J, with 5 bases between. Germline CDR1 is SNHLY and CDR2 is FYNNEI. The CDR3 loop spans 13 amino acids. CDR3 protein: CASSESGQETQYF. CDR3 in DNA: TGTGCCAGCAGTGAATCGGGCCAAGAGACCCAGTACTTC. Variable domain in full (rest from reference TRBV2 and TRBJ2-5): EPEVTQTPSHQVTQMGQEVILRCVPISNHLYFYWYRQILGQKVEFLVSFYNNEISEKSEIFDDQFSVERPDGSNFTLKIRSTKLEDSAMYFCASSESGQETQYFGPGTRLLVL.

The chain has TRBV5-1 and TRBJ2-5; D call uncertain. The CDR3 covers 14 residues. In germline, CDR1 is SGHRS, CDR2 YFSETQ. V dropped 3 bases and J dropped 4 bases, with 13 bases sitting between them. CDR3 sequence: CASSWATWPETQYF. CDR3 DNA: TGCGCCAGCAGCTGGGCTACTTGGCCAGAGACCCAGTACTTC.

The chain combines TRBV2 with TRBJ2-7; no clear D gene. Germline lookup yields CDR1 SNHLY and CDR2 FYNNEI. Trimming took off 5 bases at V and 3 bases at J, with 17 bases between the two ends. The CDR3 is 15 amino acids. The CDR3 sequence is CASSRMSETYYEQYF. The CDR3 bases are TGTGCCAGCAGTCGAATGAGCGAAACCTACTACGAGCAGTACTTC.

The chain is built from TRBV6-5 and TRBJ2-3; 9 positions agree with TRBD1. Germline CDR1 is MNHEY and CDR2 is SVGAGI. The V segment lost 4 bases and the J segment 2 bases; nucleotides outside the gene matches: 4. The CDR3 contains 15 residues. CDR3 nucleotide sequence: TGTGCCAGCAGTTCCGGACAGGGGTTCACAGATACGCAGTATTTT. Protein: CASSSGQGFTDTQYF.

The chain carries TRBV27 and TRBJ2-7; possible D gene TRBD2, 5 bases. The V and J ends lost 3 bases and 2 bases respectively, with 8 bases between them. In germline, CDR1 is MNHEY, CDR2 SMNVEV (reference sequence). The CDR3 is 13 residues long. CDR3 sequence: CASSFKLAYEQYF. The CDR3 DNA follows: TGTGCCAGCAGTTTCAAACTAGCCTACGAGCAGTACTTC.

This clone was detected only a few times. The J gene is TRBJ1-1, the V gene TRBV4-2, with D maybe TRBD1 (5 bases). The CDR3 runs 14 residues. V was trimmed by 2 bases and J by 1 base, leaving 8 bases between them. The germline V gene has CDR1 LGHNA and CDR2 YNFKEQ. CDR3 nucleotides: TGTGCCAGCAGCCAACAGGGCACGAACACTGAAGCTTTCTTT. Amino acids: CASSQQGTNTEAFF.

The chain has TRBV18 and TRBJ2-5; the match to TRBD1 covers 8 bases. The length of the CDR3 is 13 residues. The V segment lost 6 bases and the J segment 6 bases; nucleotides outside the gene matches: 6. In germline, CDR1 is KGHSH, CDR2 LQKENI. CDR3 protein: CASSRTGLKTQYF. As DNA, the CDR3 is TGTGCCAGCTCTCGGACAGGGTTAAAGACCCAGTACTTC. Full variable domain (remainder filled in from reference TRBV18 and TRBJ2-5): NAGVMQNPRHLVRRRGQEARLRCSPMKGHSHVYWYRQLPEEGLKFMVYLQKENIIDESGMPKERFSAEFPKEGPSILRIQQVVRGDSAAYFCASSRTGLKTQYFGPGTRLLVL.

V gene TRBV30 combines with J gene TRBJ2-1; tentative D call: TRBD2 (6 bases). Germline-derived CDR1 and CDR2 are GTSNPN and SVGIG (reference sequence). Trimming removed 7 bases from V and 0 bases from J, with 13 bases in between. The CDR3 spans 14 residues. CDR3 in amino acids: CASSRDFSYNEQFF. The CDR3 coding sequence is TGTGCCTCCTCCCGGGACTTCTCCTACAATGAGCAGTTCTTC.

Concerning this clone itself: The junction differs from germline at one of its ends, possibly a read error. The CDR3 loop reads CASRAPGEGVGEHFF. For the CDR3, the DNA is TGTGCCAGCAGGGCCCCGGGAGAGGGTGTAGGTGAGCACTTCTTC. The chain carries TRBV11-2 and TRBJ2-1; possibly TRBD2 for D (6 bases). Germline V gene lookup returns CDR1 SGHAT and CDR2 FQNNGV. This CDR3 spans 15 amino acids. Drawing the rest from reference TRBV11-2 and TRBJ2-1, the complete variable domain is EAGVAQSPRYKIIEKRQSVAFWCNPISGHATLYWYQQILGQGPKLLIQFQNNGVVDDSQLPKDRFSAERLKGVDSTLKIQPAKLEDSAVYLCASRAPGEGVGEHFFGPGTRLTVL.

This sequence joins TRBV28 and TRBJ2-7; D is unclear. Germline V gene lookup returns CDR1 MDHEN and CDR2 SYDVKM. This CDR3 contains 12 residues. Trimming shortened V by 5 bases and J by 3 bases, and 8 bases separated the two germline ends. CDR3 sequence (DNA): TGTGCCAGCAGTCCCCCCGTCTACGAGCAGTACTTC. Translating gives CASSPPVYEQYF.

The chain has TRBV4-2 and TRBJ2-5; 8 nucleotides agree with TRBD2. This CDR3 has 15 residues. Germline V gene lookup returns CDR1 LGHNA and CDR2 YNFKEQ. V lost 3 bases to trimming and J lost 2 bases; unmatched junction nucleotides: 5. The CDR3 region is CASSQALAVQETQYF. Here the CDR3 DNA reads TGTGCCAGCAGCCAGGCACTAGCGGTTCAAGAGACCCAGTACTTC.

The chain uses TRBV7-7 and TRBJ2-1; 8 nucleotides match TRBD2. The CDR3 loop spans 13 amino acids. V trimming: 11 bases; J trimming: 5 bases; junction bases outside the gene matches: 8. CDR1 is SSHAT, CDR2 FNYEAQ, per germline (reference sequence). In DNA form, the CDR3 reads TGTGCCGTTAGGGCAGCGGGGGACAATGAGCAGTTCTTC. This gives the protein CAVRAAGDNEQFF.

This chain links TRBV2 with TRBJ2-6; a weak D match, TRBD1 (5 bases). Trimming shortened V by 10 bases and J by 3 bases, and 7 bases separated the two germline ends. CDR3 length: 12 residues. Germline values: CDR1 SNHLY, CDR2 FYNNEI. This chain's CDR3 is CATTGGANVLTF. CDR3 nucleotide sequence: TGTGCCACCACAGGTGGGGCCAACGTCCTGACTTTC.

The chain joins TRBV5-1 to TRBJ2-1, with TRBD2 matching 10 bases. Germline lookup yields CDR1 SGHRS and CDR2 YFSETQ. The CDR3 spans 16 residues. V was clipped by 4 bases and J by 7 bases; unmatched bases: 11. The DNA of the CDR3 is TGCGCCAGCAGCGGATTTACTAGCGGGACGGGAAATGAGCAGTTCTTC. Translating it yields CASSGFTSGTGNEQFF.

The rearrangement joins TRBV11-2 to TRBJ1-2; 10 bases are a match to TRBD1. Looked up from germline, CDR1 is SGHAT and CDR2 is FQNNGV. This CDR3 contains 15 residues. V lost 5 bases, J lost 5 bases, and 8 bases stayed unmatched. The CDR3: CASSRDRGRGYGYTF. Written as DNA, the CDR3 is TGTGCCAGCAGCCGAGACAGGGGGCGCGGATATGGCTACACCTTC.

The count of this clone is one. V usage is TRBV6-5 and J usage is TRBJ1-2; 8 positions agree with TRBD1. The J segment lost 5 bases and the V segment lost 4 bases, leaving 6 bases of the junction unmatched. Germline CDR1 reads MNHEY; CDR2 reads SVGAGI. The CDR3 has 14 residues. The CDR3 is CASSFRQGFYGYTF. The CDR3 bases are TGTGCCAGCAGTTTTAGACAGGGGTTTTATGGCTACACCTTC.

This rearrangement joins TRBV2 to TRBJ1-1; possible D gene TRBD1, 5 bases. The germline gives CDR1 SNHLY, CDR2 FYNNEI. The CDR3 has 12 amino acids. Trimming stripped 3 bases from V and 11 bases from J, with 13 bases between. CDR3 sequence reads: CASSEEGAHAFF. Here the CDR3 DNA reads TGTGCCAGCAGTGAGGAAGGGGCGCACGCTTTCTTT.

V and J are TRBV27 and TRBJ2-1, with 11 nucleotides matching TRBD1. With 6 bases clipped from V and 3 bases from J, the junction kept 10 bases outside the gene matches. Germline CDR1 reads MNHEY; CDR2 reads SMNVEV (reference sequence). CDR3 size: 17 residues. DNA of the CDR3: TGTGCCAGCAGACCGGGACAGGGGGAATCTCTCTACAATGAGCAGTTCTTC. This codes for CASRPGQGESLYNEQFF.

The CDR3 sequence is CASSMKGATYSNQPQHF. The CDR3 DNA reads as TGTGCCAGTAGTATGAAGGGGGCCACTTATAGCAATCAGCCCCAGCATTTT. The chain links TRBV19 to TRBJ1-5, with TRBD1 matching over 7 bases. CDR1 LNHDA and CDR2 SQIVND come from the germline V gene (reference sequence). This CDR3 is 17 amino acids long. V dropped 3 bases and J dropped 0; count of bases not matched to a gene: 8.

This chain connects TRBV2 to TRBJ1-6; D not certain. The V end lost 5 bases, the J end lost 4 bases, and 12 bases lay between the germline ends. CDR1 SNHLY and CDR2 FYNNEI come from the germline V gene. There are 15 residues in the CDR3. The CDR3 nucleotides are TGTGCCAGCAGTCGCCTGGAGGCTTATAATTCACCCCTCCACTTT. Protein: CASSRLEAYNSPLHF.

Worth noting for this clone: This sample includes further DNA sequences coding for the same CDR3. The chain couples TRBV10-1 to TRBJ2-1; 8 nucleotides match TRBD2. Trimming cost V 3 bases and J 4 bases; bases outside gene matches: 2. The CDR3 covers 14 residues. Germline-derived CDR1 and CDR2 are WNHNN and SYGVQD (reference sequence). In nucleotides, the CDR3 is TGCGCCAGCAGTGACAGCGGGAGTTACAATGAGCAGTTCTTC. This sequence encodes CASSDSGSYNEQFF.

The rearrangement joins TRBV29-1 to TRBJ2-2; D not resolved. CDR3 length: 11 residues. The V gene's germline CDR1 is SQVTM and CDR2 ANQGSEA. Trimming cost V 5 bases and J 6 bases, with 7 bases left between them. The CDR3 DNA reads TGCAGCGTTATCCGGGCCGGGGAGCTGTTTTTT. Translation: CSVIRAGELFF.

The chain joins TRBV5-1 to TRBJ2-2, with 9 bases matching TRBD1. The germline V gene encodes CDR1 SGHRS and CDR2 YFSETQ. The CDR3 extends over 16 amino acids. The V segment lost 4 bases and the J segment 4 bases; nucleotides outside the gene matches: 8. CDR3 in amino acids: CASSLRTGAGTGELFF. The CDR3 DNA reads as TGCGCCAGCAGCCTGAGGACAGGGGCGGGCACCGGGGAGCTGTTTTTT. The full variable domain, completed using reference TRBV5-1 and TRBJ2-2, is KAGVTQTPRYLIKTRGQQVTLSCSPISGHRSVSWYQQTPGQGLQFLFEYFSETQRNKGNFPGRFSGRQFSNSRSEMNVSTLELGDSALYLCASSLRTGAGTGELFFGEGSRLTVL.

The chain links TRBV11-1 to TRBJ2-5, with 10 positions matching TRBD1. This CDR3 is 16 amino acids long. V lost 1 base, J lost 2 bases, and 4 bases stayed unmatched. Germline lookup yields CDR1 SGHAT and CDR2 FQDESV (reference sequence). The DNA of the CDR3 is TGTGCCAGCAGCTTAGGACAGGGGGCTTTTCAAGAGACCCAGTACTTC. The encoded protein is CASSLGQGAFQETQYF.

This clone has only a few counts. The CDR3 here is CASRRRYGYTF. The CDR3 region has the DNA TGTGCCAGCAGACGGCGGTATGGCTACACCTTC. The chain has TRBV6-6 and TRBJ1-2; no clear D gene. This CDR3 is 11 amino acids long. Between the trimmed V and J ends, which lost 6 bases and 5 bases, there was a span of 7 bases. Germline V gene lookup returns CDR1 MNHNY and CDR2 SVGAGI (reference sequence).

CDR3 nucleotides: TGCAGTGCTAGTAGGGGGCGCGTGACTTTCTTT. Translating gives CSASRGRVTFF. J is TRBJ1-1 and V is TRBV20-1; 7 bases align to TRBD1. The CDR3 covers 11 residues. Losses at the gene ends were 3 bases for V and 12 bases for J; bases not matched to a gene: 7. Germline-derived CDR1 and CDR2 are DFQATT and SNEGSKA (reference sequence).